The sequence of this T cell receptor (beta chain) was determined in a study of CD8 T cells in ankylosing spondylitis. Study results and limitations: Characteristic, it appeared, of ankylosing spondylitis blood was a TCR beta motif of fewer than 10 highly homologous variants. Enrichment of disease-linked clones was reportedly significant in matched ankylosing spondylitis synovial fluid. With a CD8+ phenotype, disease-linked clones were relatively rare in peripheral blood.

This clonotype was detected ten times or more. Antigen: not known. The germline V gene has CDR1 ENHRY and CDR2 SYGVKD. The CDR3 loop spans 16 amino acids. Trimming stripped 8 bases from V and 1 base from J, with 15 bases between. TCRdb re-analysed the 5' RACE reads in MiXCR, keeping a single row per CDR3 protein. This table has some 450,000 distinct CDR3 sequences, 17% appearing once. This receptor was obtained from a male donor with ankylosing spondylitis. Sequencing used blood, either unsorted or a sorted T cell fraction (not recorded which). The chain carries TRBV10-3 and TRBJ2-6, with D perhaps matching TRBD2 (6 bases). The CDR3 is CAIPRDSKSGANVLTF. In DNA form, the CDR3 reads TGTGCCATCCCCCGGGACTCTAAGTCTGGGGCCAACGTCCTGACTTTC.